These T cell receptor beta chains were read from a single sample in a study of T-cell memory formation after mild COVID-19. TCRdb analysed the 5' RACE reads with MiXCR anew, one entry per CDR3 protein. Among 200,000 to 250,000 distinct CDR3 sequences listed, 15% to 17% were seen once. The sample was PBMCs or a T cell subset sorted from them (not recorded which). These TCRs come from an adult woman who had mild COVID-19 (a few samples of this study predate the infection). Cell type and time point are not known. The CDR3 runs from the conserved cysteine through the conserved F or W. The D gene is left open where the match is weak. Size is omitted from some rows. Given values are once, few, many or a class for expanded clones.

v_gene	abundance	d_gene	j_gene	CDR3aa	CDR3nt
TRBV7-2	many	TRBD1	TRBJ1-2	CASSSAGTGGGYTF	TGTGCCAGCAGCTCCGCCGGGACAGGGGGAGGCTACACCTTC
TRBV6-6	few	TRBD2	TRBJ2-7	CATSRLAGGLGEQYF	TGTGCCACCTCTAGACTAGCGGGAGGTCTCGGCGAGCAGTACTTC
TRBV5-1	few	NA	TRBJ2-6	CASGAPSSGANVLTF	TGCGCCAGCGGGGCACCGAGCTCGGGGGCCAACGTCCTGACTTTC
TRBV5-1	NA	NA	TRBJ2-7	CASTGGRVYDEQYF	TGCGCCAGCACCGGGGGACGCGTTTACGACGAGCAGTACTTC
TRBV21-1	few	NA	TRBJ1-4	CASSTRDRGPANEKLFF	TGTGCCAGCAGCACCCGGGACAGGGGACCAGCTAATGAAAAACTGTTTTTT
TRBV3-1	few	NA	TRBJ2-5	CASQTRSQETQYF	TGTGCCAGCCAGACTAGGAGTCAAGAGACCCAGTACTTC
TRBV6-1	many	NA	TRBJ1-5	CASSEGAQPQHF	TGTGCCAGCAGTGAAGGGGCACAGCCCCAGCATTTT
TRBV2	NA	NA	TRBJ1-1	CASSATSNKNEAFF	TGTGCCAGCAGTGCAACCTCTAATAAGAATGAAGCTTTCTTT
TRBV12-3/TRBV12-4	NA	NA	TRBJ1-6	CASSFGQLHSPLHF	TGTGCCAGCAGTTTTGGACAGCTACATTCACCCCTCCACTTT
TRBV5-6	few	NA	TRBJ2-3	CASSRGMAGTDTQYF	TGTGCCAGCAGCCGTGGCATGGCGGGGACAGATACGCAGTATTTT
TRBV25-1	NA	TRBD1	TRBJ2-1	CASSETGRNYNEQFF	TGTGCCAGCAGTGAGACAGGGAGAAACTACAATGAGCAGTTCTTC
TRBV10-3	many	NA	TRBJ2-5	CAISGKGGVGETQYF	TGTGCCATCAGTGGGAAAGGGGGGGTCGGAGAGACCCAGTACTTC
TRBV10-3	once	NA	TRBJ2-5	CAISDWDETQYF	TGTGCCATCAGTGACTGGGATGAGACCCAGTACTTC
TRBV5-6	few	NA	TRBJ2-1	CASSLVTGHIAF	TGTGCCAGCAGCTTGGTTACGGGACACATAGCCTTC
TRBV2	NA	TRBD1	TRBJ1-2	CASAPGQGGNYGYTF	TGTGCCAGTGCTCCCGGACAGGGTGGAAACTATGGCTACACCTTC
TRBV19	NA	NA	TRBJ1-1	CASTLREGTEAFF	TGTGCCAGTACTCTACGAGAGGGAACTGAAGCTTTCTTT
TRBV18	NA	NA	TRBJ2-5	CASSPGKTQYF	TGTGCCAGCTCACCAGGAAAGACCCAGTACTTC
TRBV5-6	many	TRBD1	TRBJ1-5	CASSRHTGGNQPQHF	TGTGCCAGCAGCCGACATACAGGGGGCAATCAGCCCCAGCATTTT
TRBV12-3/TRBV12-4	NA	NA	TRBJ2-1	CASSYDNGWDKEQFF	TGTGCCAGCAGTTACGATAATGGGTGGGATAAAGAGCAGTTCTTC
TRBV6-2/TRBV6-3	few	NA	TRBJ1-1	CATVGRSAPTEAFF	TGTGCCACGGTCGGACGGAGTGCTCCCACTGAAGCTTTCTTT
TRBV24-1	NA	NA	TRBJ2-5	CATSAYSETQYF	TGTGCCACCAGTGCCTATTCAGAGACCCAGTACTTC
TRBV4-2	many	TRBD2	TRBJ2-3	CASSQEPSLGEGVHF	TGTGCCAGCAGCCAAGAACCATCCTTGGGGGAGGGCGTCCATTTT
TRBV5-1	NA	NA	TRBJ2-5	CASSLVVQGQETQYF	TGCGCCAGCAGCTTGGTAGTCCAGGGACAAGAGACCCAGTACTTC
TRBV11-2	NA	NA	TRBJ2-2	CASSLGATVNTGELFF	TGTGCCAGCAGCTTAGGGGCGACGGTAAACACCGGGGAGCTGTTTTTT
TRBV27	few	TRBD1	TRBJ2-5	CASSLLGQQETQYF	TGTGCCAGCAGTTTATTGGGACAGCAAGAGACCCAGTACTTC
TRBV5-1	few	NA	TRBJ2-2	CASSVDGNGELFF	TGCGCCAGCAGCGTGGACGGGAACGGGGAGCTGTTTTTT
TRBV6-5	NA	NA	TRBJ1-2	CASSPGRPSGYTF	TGTGCCAGCAGCCCGGGACGGCCGAGCGGCTACACCTTC
TRBV20-1	NA	TRBD1	TRBJ1-2	CSATDGTVYGYTF	TGCAGTGCTACAGACGGGACAGTCTATGGCTACACCTTC